This record concerns one T cell receptor beta chain sequence. What it binds is not known. The data originate from a study of cytomegalovirus exposure and HLA in healthy donors. Overall study findings and caveats: Clonal expansion was found to be greater in HLA-associated TCR beta chains than in equally common others in a later analysis. Links to common viral pathogens appeared, in a later analysis, for several of the most significant clusters.

Primers: 60 Vbeta forward and 13 Jbeta reverse. Original data processing: In a later analysis, the count reached 80 million or so unique TCR beta chains, with 8.5 million to 14 million shared. Assay used: immunoSEQ multiplex PCR; TCRdb lists only in-frame clones, some missing. The D gene and trimming were derived from the DNA, and the V and J assignments and clone size from that table. Of a few hundred thousand clones detected, around 90% appear once; the ten largest clones hold about 1.5%. The germline V gene encodes CDR1 SGHDT and CDR2 YYEEEE. The CDR3 is 11 amino acids. Trimming removed 3 bases at V and 8 bases at J, with 8 bases between.

J is TRBJ1-1 and V is TRBV5-6; D is perhaps TRBD1 (5 bases). Sequencing was performed on PBMCs. This sequence originates from a girl between 2 and 10 years old in good health and CMV-seronegative. The CDR3, as DNA: TGTGCCAGCAGCTATGGGGGGGAAGCTTTCTTT. Amino acid sequence: CASSYGGEAFF.